Described below is a single T cell receptor (beta chain) sequence and its context. Its target is not known. These data come from a study of CD8 T cells in ankylosing spondylitis. TCRdb analysed the 5' RACE reads with MiXCR anew, one entry per CDR3 protein. The sample records 400,000 to 450,000 distinct CDR3 sequences, over 15% being singletons. The study, taken as a whole, reports: Blood of patients with ankylosing spondylitis appeared to be characterized by a TCR beta motif of several highly homologous variants. Relatively rare in peripheral blood, disease-linked clones were also CD8+. Reactive arthritis synovial fluid and blood were previously reported to contain some motif variants. Significant enrichment of disease-linked clones was reported in matched ankylosing spondylitis synovial fluid.

There are 16 residues in the CDR3. With 3 bases clipped from V and 0 bases from J, the junction kept 5 bases outside the gene matches. The germline CDR1 and CDR2 sequences are KGHSH and LQKENI. The sequence was collected from a male donor with ankylosing spondylitis. The V and J genes are TRBV18 and TRBJ1-5; 7 nucleotides line up with TRBD1. The material sequenced was blood, either unsorted or a sorted T cell fraction (not recorded which). This CDR3 is CASSPDRENSNQPQHF. DNA for the CDR3: TGTGCCAGCTCACCCGACAGGGAAAATAGCAATCAGCCCCAGCATTTT.